These 26 T cell receptor beta chains were all obtained from the same sample, sequenced in a study of cytomegalovirus exposure and HLA in healthy donors (TCRdb year 2017). The library was obtained by the immunoSEQ multiplex PCR assay. For the multiplex PCR, a mixture combining 60 forward primers for TCR Vbeta segments and 13 reverse primers for TCR Jbeta segments was used. TCRdb took over this immuneACCESS table, retaining in-frame rearrangements with V and J assigned. Such tables are incomplete; in checked studies, under half of the missing clones stem from an unresolved V gene, and the remainder is unexplained. The sample table holds 95,000 to 110,000 clones. The top ten constitute around 3.5% of the sample. The specimen was PBMCs. These receptors all come from a middle-aged man in good health and CMV-seronegative.

V gene TRBV7-2 combines with J gene TRBJ2-5, with 9 bases matching TRBD2. This CDR3 has 15 residues. V lost 0 bases to trimming and J lost 5 bases; unmatched junction nucleotides: 4. CDR1 and CDR2 (germline): SGHTA, FQGNSA. The CDR3 sequence is CASSLASGSAETQYF. The CDR3 DNA reads as TGTGCCAGCAGCTTAGCTAGCGGGAGTGCGGAGACCCAGTACTTC.

V gene TRBV25-1 combines with J gene TRBJ2-6; D is ambiguous. Between the trimmed V and J ends, which lost 3 bases and 0 bases, there was a span of 6 bases. This CDR3 region has 15 residues. Germline V gene data show CDR1 as MGHDK and CDR2 as SYGVNS. CDR3 residues: CASSDAISGANVLTF. The CDR3 DNA sequence: TGTGCCAGCAGTGACGCGATCTCTGGGGCCAACGTCCTGACTTTC.

The V and J genes are TRBV30 and TRBJ1-1; no definite D call. Germline assignment: CDR1 GTSNPN and CDR2 SVGIG (reference sequence). This CDR3 region has 13 residues. Trimming took 4 bases from V and 5 from J, leaving 14 bases between them. The CDR3 sequence is CAWNRQRRTEAFF. Here the CDR3 DNA reads TGTGCCTGGAATCGCCAGAGGAGGACTGAAGCTTTCTTT.

The CDR3 spells CASSPPRGDIQYF. The CDR3 DNA follows: TGTGCCAGCAGCCCACCGCGGGGAGACATTCAGTACTTC. The J gene is TRBJ2-4, the V gene TRBV7-2, with D perhaps TRBD2 (6 bases). The CDR3 covers 13 residues. V lost 5 bases, J lost 8 bases, and 13 bases lay in between. Germline lookup yields CDR1 SGHTA and CDR2 FQGNSA.

This sequence joins TRBV4-3 and TRBJ1-5; a weak D match, TRBD1 (6 bases). Trimming removed 4 bases from V and 3 bases from J, with 13 bases in between. The CDR3 is made up of 15 amino acids. Germline loops: CDR1 LGHNA, CDR2 YSLEER. CDR3 DNA: TGCGCCAGCAGCCTGTTCAGACAGGACAATCAGCCCCAGCATTTT. This codes for CASSLFRQDNQPQHF.

V gene TRBV5-1 combines with J gene TRBJ2-1; 8 bases fit TRBD2. The V gene's germline CDR1 is SGHRS and CDR2 YFSETQ. The CDR3 loop spans 17 amino acids. V was clipped by 4 bases and J by 1 base; unmatched bases: 10. CDR3 sequence reads: CASSPRERERSYNEQFF. The CDR3 DNA is TGCGCCAGCAGCCCAAGGGAGCGGGAGCGGTCCTACAATGAGCAGTTCTTC.

J is TRBJ1-1 and V is TRBV6-1; weak D call: TRBD1 (5 bases). The CDR3 extends over 12 amino acids. In germline, CDR1 is MNHNS, CDR2 SASEGT. The V end lost 7 bases, the J end lost 4 bases, and 10 bases lay between the germline ends. In nucleotides, the CDR3 is TGTGCCAGCACCCAGGGTAGCACTGAAGCTTTCTTT. Protein sequence: CASTQGSTEAFF.

V usage is TRBV6-1 and J usage is TRBJ2-2, with 7 bases identical to TRBD1. CDR1 and CDR2 (germline): MNHNS, SASEGT. The CDR3 consists of 13 residues. V was clipped by 8 bases and J by 1 base; unmatched bases: 1. The CDR3 coding sequence is TGTGCCAGCCGGACAGGGAACACCGGGGAGCTGTTTTTT. This gives the protein CASRTGNTGELFF.

The gene calls are TRBV29-1 and TRBJ1-1; the D is unclear. The CDR3 totals 13 residues. Germline V gene sequence: CDR1 SQVTM, CDR2 ANQGSEA. Trimming pared 2 bases from V and 0 bases from J, leaving 7 bases between. The CDR3 spells CSVETNMNTEAFF. The CDR3 region has the DNA TGCAGCGTTGAAACGAACATGAACACTGAAGCTTTCTTT.

V usage is TRBV2 and J usage is TRBJ2-7; possibly TRBD2 for D (5 bases). Germline CDR1 and CDR2: SNHLY and FYNNEI. V dropped 7 bases and J dropped 5 bases, with 9 bases sitting between them. The CDR3 is 11 residues long. The CDR3 reads CASTPRDEQYF. Here the CDR3 DNA reads TGTGCCAGCACCCCGAGGGACGAGCAGTACTTC.

The J gene is TRBJ2-1, the V gene TRBV10-3; TRBD2 matches at 9 bases. In germline, CDR1 is ENHRY, CDR2 SYGVKD. J lost 4 bases, V lost 8 bases, and 6 bases had no gene match. The CDR3 spans 14 residues. The CDR3 protein is CAIGGSGGYNEQFF. The CDR3 DNA is TGTGCCATCGGGGGGAGCGGGGGGTACAATGAGCAGTTCTTC.

The chain recombines TRBV7-9 with TRBJ1-4, with D unclear. The CDR3 consists of 13 residues. Germline V gives CDR1 SEHNR, CDR2 FQNEAQ (reference sequence). Trimming cost V 4 bases and J 8 bases, with 11 bases left between them. In DNA, the CDR3 is TGTGCCAGCAGCTCGGTAGTCGGGGAAAAACTGTTTTTT. Encoded protein: CASSSVVGEKLFF.

The chain joins TRBV6-5 to TRBJ2-3; TRBD2 matches 10 bases. Trimming took 4 bases from V and 6 from J; bases not matched to a gene: 10. The CDR3 runs 16 residues. The germline V gene has CDR1 MNHEY and CDR2 SVGAGI. The CDR3 spells CASSSPLAGVGDTQYF. The CDR3 DNA is TGTGCCAGCAGTTCCCCTCTAGCGGGAGTAGGCGATACGCAGTATTTT.

The chain recombines TRBV6-5 with TRBJ1-2; 9 positions agree with TRBD1. Germline V gene sequence: CDR1 MNHEY, CDR2 SVGAGI. The CDR3 has 13 residues. J was trimmed by 9 bases and V by 4 bases; bases with no gene match: 6. The CDR3 DNA reads as TGTGCCAGCAGTTTGGGACAGGGAAGAAGCTACACCTTC. Translating it yields CASSLGQGRSYTF.

The J gene is TRBJ1-4, the V gene TRBV28, with 8 positions matching TRBD1. V shed 6 bases, J shed 3 bases, and the junction held 3 bases outside the gene matches. Per the germline V gene, CDR1 is MDHEN and CDR2 is SYDVKM. The CDR3 extends over 14 amino acids. The CDR3 bases are TGTGCCAGCAGACAGGGGGGCTCTAATGAAAAACTGTTTTTT. It codes for CASRQGGSNEKLFF.

The rearrangement uses TRBV7-9 and TRBJ1-1, with 10 positions matching TRBD1. Losses at the gene ends were 5 bases for V and 0 bases for J; bases not matched to a gene: 0. The germline V gene has CDR1 SEHNR and CDR2 FQNEAQ (reference sequence). The CDR3 spans 14 residues. The CDR3 nucleotides are TGTGCCAGCAGCGACAGGGGGCTGAACACTGAAGCTTTCTTT. Translated, it gives CASSDRGLNTEAFF.

The chain has TRBV4-3 and TRBJ2-1; 8 bases align to TRBD2. From germline, CDR1 is LGHNA and CDR2 YSLEER. The CDR3 length is 16 residues. The junction had 10 bases not matched to a gene; V was cut back by 4 bases and J by 5 bases. CDR3 loop: CASSPQTGGFDNEQFF. The CDR3 nucleotides read TGCGCCAGCAGCCCGCAGACGGGGGGGTTCGACAATGAGCAGTTCTTC.

This chain uses TRBV6-4 with TRBJ2-5, with 10 bases fitting TRBD2. Germline assignment: CDR1 MRHNA and CDR2 SNTAGT. The CDR3 runs to 15 residues. The V and J ends lost 2 bases and 5 bases, in that order; junction bases with no gene match: 5. CDR3 nucleotides: TGTGCCAGCAGTGACGTTCGGACTAGCGGTGAGACCCAGTACTTC. Its translation is CASSDVRTSGETQYF.

This rearrangement joins TRBV28 to TRBJ2-2, with 11 bases lining up with TRBD2. The CDR3 extends over 15 amino acids. The trim removed 5 bases at V and 6 bases at J, leaving 5 bases unmatched. Germline CDR1 is MDHEN and CDR2 is SYDVKM. CDR3 in amino acids: CASSMRLAGPGELFF. In DNA form, the CDR3 reads TGTGCCAGCAGTATGAGACTAGCGGGACCCGGGGAGCTGTTTTTT.

The chain links TRBV29-1 to TRBJ2-5; D perhaps matches TRBD1 (5 bases). Germline lookup yields CDR1 SQVTM and CDR2 ANQGSEA. The CDR3 is 13 amino acids. The ends were cut back, 2 bases at V and 2 bases at J, with 9 bases in the middle. The CDR3 DNA reads TGCAGCGTTGAATTCAGGGTACAAGAGACCCAGTACTTC. Its translation: CSVEFRVQETQYF. Looking up the rest from reference TRBV29-1 and TRBJ2-5 gives the full variable domain: SAVISQKPSRDICQRGTSLTIQCQVDSQVTMMFWYRQQPGQSLTLIATANQGSEATYESGFVIDKFPISRPNLTFSTLTVSNMSPEDSSIYLCSVEFRVQETQYFGPGTRLLVL.

The chain employs TRBV6-6 and TRBJ2-5; 10 bases match TRBD1. The assigned J gene may be wrong: the sequence end matches TRBJ2-7 better. The CDR3 has 15 amino acids. Germline loops: CDR1 MNHNY, CDR2 SVGAGI (reference sequence). The CDR3 is CASSSGQGSSYEQYF. The CDR3 nucleotides read TGTGCCAGCAGTTCGGGACAGGGGAGCTCCTACGAGCAGTACTTC.

V and J are TRBV30 and TRBJ1-1; D is perhaps TRBD1 (5 bases). The V end lost 4 bases, the J end lost 4 bases, and 13 bases lay between the germline ends. This CDR3 comprises 13 residues. Germline V lookup: CDR1 GTSNPN, CDR2 SVGIG (reference sequence). CDR3 protein: CAWMGDSGTEAFF. As DNA, the CDR3 is TGTGCCTGGATGGGGGACTCCGGCACTGAAGCTTTCTTT.

The J gene is TRBJ2-1, the V gene TRBV4-3; 9 bases match TRBD1. The ends lost 0 bases at V and 4 bases at J; junction bases unmatched: 4. Germline V CDR1 and CDR2: LGHNA, YSLEER. The CDR3 sequence is 16 residues long. The CDR3 DNA reads as TGCGCCAGCAGCCAAGAAGTACAGGGGGCGTACAATGAGCAGTTCTTC. Amino acid sequence: CASSQEVQGAYNEQFF.

The J gene is TRBJ2-7, the V gene TRBV7-8; a possible D gene is TRBD1 (6 bases). Germline CDR1 SGHVS, CDR2 FQNEAQ. Trimming took off 5 bases at V and 1 base at J, with 21 bases between the two ends. The CDR3 spans 17 residues. CDR3 nucleotide sequence: TGTGCCAGCAGCCTCCCTGTGTCAGGGGCAGCTTCCTACGAGCAGTACTTC. This codes for CASSLPVSGAASYEQYF.

The rearrangement links TRBV19 to TRBJ1-4, with D possibly being TRBD1 (5 bases). Germline loops: CDR1 LNHDA, CDR2 SQIVND (reference sequence). The CDR3 is 15 residues long. The V end lost 2 bases, the J end lost 3 bases, and 10 bases lay between the germline ends. The CDR3 is CASSIQGFSNEKLFF. CDR3 bases: TGTGCCAGTAGTATACAGGGATTCTCTAATGAAAAACTGTTTTTT.

V is TRBV25-1 and J is TRBJ1-5; 7 bases align to TRBD1. Germline V gene sequence: CDR1 MGHDK, CDR2 SYGVNS. Trimming took 3 bases from V and 4 from J; bases not matched to a gene: 3. CDR3 size: 14 residues. The chain's CDR3 is CASSDWDSNQPQHF. CDR3 DNA: TGTGCCAGCAGTGACTGGGACAGTAATCAGCCCCAGCATTTT.